The 27 T cell receptor beta chains given below trace back to one sample, sequenced in a study of response to subunit inactivated influenza vaccine. TCRdb processed the RT-PCR reads anew with MiXCR; each CDR3 protein has one entry. This sample carries hundreds of thousands of distinct CDR3 sequences, around 14% of them seen once, and the ten largest clones take less than 7%. Sample: PBMCs from blood, taken 14 to 15 days before vaccination. These receptors all come from a man between 50 and 59 years old who received an inactivated influenza vaccine.

The chain is built from TRBV12-3 or TRBV12-4 and TRBJ2-7; either TRBD1 or TRBD2 may fit D (5 bases each). This CDR3 has 14 amino acids. Trimming stripped 4 bases from V and 6 bases from J, with 16 bases between. The CDR3 here is CASSSAVGALEQYF. For the CDR3, the DNA is TGTGCCAGCAGTTCAGCGGTTGGGGCTCTCGAGCAGTACTTC.

In this sample, this clonotype turned up a few times. The gene calls are TRBV20-1 and TRBJ1-2; 7 bases are a match to TRBD1. V was clipped by 6 bases and J by 2 bases; unmatched bases: 15. CDR1 DFQATT and CDR2 SNEGSKA come from the germline V gene (reference sequence). The CDR3 covers 16 residues. In DNA form, the CDR3 reads TGCAGTGCCCACCGACAGGGAGGAAACAGAAACTATGGCTACACCTTC. Translating gives CSAHRQGGNRNYGYTF.

This clonotype was found many times. The CDR3 loop is CASSLIGSSYNEQFF. CDR3 nucleotide sequence: TGTGCCAGCAGCTTAATCGGTAGCTCCTACAATGAGCAGTTCTTC. V is TRBV7-2 and J is TRBJ2-1; D is ambiguous. The V end lost 2 bases, the J end lost 0 bases, and 8 bases lay between the germline ends. This CDR3 is 15 amino acids long. The germline V gene has CDR1 SGHTA and CDR2 FQGNSA.

In this sample, this clonotype turned up a few times. The V and J genes are TRBV7-8 and TRBJ2-1; TRBD2 matches at 8 bases. Germline V CDR1 and CDR2: SGHVS, FQNEAQ. V trimming: 5 bases; J trimming: 4 bases; junction bases outside the gene matches: 10. The CDR3 extends over 16 amino acids. The CDR3 loop reads CASSLSGVVFYNEQFF. In DNA form, the CDR3 reads TGTGCCAGCAGCCTTAGCGGGGTGGTCTTTTACAATGAGCAGTTCTTC.

The V and J genes are TRBV12-3 or TRBV12-4 and TRBJ1-1; weak D call: TRBD1 (5 bases). The germline V and J ends were trimmed by 2 bases and 3 bases, with 10 bases remaining between them. The CDR3 is 14 amino acids. The CDR3: CASSLTGSHTEAFF. DNA for the CDR3: TGTGCCAGCAGTTTAACAGGTTCACACACTGAAGCTTTCTTT.

This clonotype has a handful of counts. The rearrangement uses TRBV7-2 and TRBJ2-5; D is undetermined. The V end was cut by 3 bases, the J end by 5 bases, with 16 bases between. Germline assignment: CDR1 SGHTA and CDR2 FQGNSA. The CDR3 length is 15 residues. The chain's CDR3 is CASSFAQNQAETQYF. CDR3 DNA: TGTGCCAGCAGCTTCGCTCAAAACCAGGCCGAGACCCAGTACTTC.

A few counts support this clonotype. The rearrangement uses TRBV20-1 and TRBJ2-7; the D call may be TRBD1 or TRBD2 (5 bases each). The V and J ends lost 3 bases and 4 bases respectively, with 19 bases between them. CDR1 is DFQATT, CDR2 SNEGSKA, per germline (reference sequence). This CDR3 comprises 15 residues. CDR3 region: CSASPTGQTGYEQYF. CDR3 DNA: TGCAGTGCTAGTCCCACGGGGCAGACGGGGTACGAGCAGTACTTC.

Many counts were recorded for this clonotype. The chain uses TRBV5-5 and TRBJ2-1, with a tentative D call TRBD2 (6 bases). Deletions cut 1 base from V and 7 bases from J, with 24 bases between. CDR1 is SGHKS and CDR2 is YYEKEE in the germline V gene (reference sequence). The CDR3 has 18 amino acids. CDR3 DNA sequence: TGTGCCAGCAGCTTGTCTTATGGGCGGGGTCCTGGGAGAAATGAGCAGTTCTTC. Protein product: CASSLSYGRGPGRNEQFF.

The chain recombines TRBV5-1 with TRBJ2-2; TRBD2 aligns across 9 bases. The ends lost 4 bases at V and 6 bases at J; junction bases unmatched: 4. CDR3 size: 14 residues. Germline V gene lookup returns CDR1 SGHRS and CDR2 YFSETQ. The CDR3 loop is CASSIAGAPGELFF. The DNA for the CDR3 is TGCGCCAGCAGCATAGCGGGAGCCCCCGGGGAGCTGTTTTTT.

This clonotype appeared a few times. V usage is TRBV29-1 and J usage is TRBJ1-4, with D unclear. Germline V gene data show CDR1 as SQVTM and CDR2 as ANQGSEA. This CDR3 has 14 residues. Trimming removed 0 bases from V and 5 bases from J, with 10 bases in between. The CDR3 here is CSVEDRTGNEKLFF. In DNA, the CDR3 is TGCAGCGTTGAAGATAGGACGGGGAATGAAAAACTGTTTTTT.

V usage is TRBV5-5 and J usage is TRBJ2-1; 7 positions match TRBD1. Unmatched junction bases numbered 7, after V lost 5 bases and J lost 5 bases. Germline loops: CDR1 SGHKS, CDR2 YYEKEE (reference sequence). The CDR3 is 14 amino acids. In nucleotides, the CDR3 is TGTGCCAGCAGGACCGGGACAGCCAACAATGAGCAGTTCTTC. Protein product: CASRTGTANNEQFF.

The V call is TRBV5-5, the J call TRBJ2-1, with TRBD1 as a possible D gene (5 bases). The CDR3 runs to 15 residues. Per the germline V gene, CDR1 is SGHKS and CDR2 is YYEKEE (reference sequence). Trimming took 0 bases from V and 1 from J, leaving 8 bases between them. This CDR3 is CASSLATDSYNEQFF. The CDR3 DNA follows: TGTGCCAGCAGCTTGGCGACAGATTCCTACAATGAGCAGTTCTTC. Drawing the rest from reference TRBV5-5 and TRBJ2-1, the complete variable domain is DAGVTQSPTHLIKTRGQQVTLRCSPISGHKSVSWYQQVLGQGPQFIFQYYEKEERGRGNFPDRFSARQFPNYSSELNVNALLLGDSALYLCASSLATDSYNEQFFGPGTRLTVL.

The V call is TRBV6-2 or TRBV6-3, the J call TRBJ1-2; D might be TRBD1 (5 bases). Trimming left V 5 bases short and J 2 bases short, with 12 bases between. Germline V gene lookup returns CDR1 MNHEY and CDR2 SVGEGT. This CDR3 has 14 amino acids. CDR3: CASSLGLLNYGYTF. The CDR3 nucleotides read TGTGCCAGCAGTCTGGGACTCTTAAACTATGGCTACACCTTC.

This clonotype has just a few counts. The CDR3 DNA follows: TGTGCCAGCAGTGATGTGGGCCGCCAAATCTACGAGCAGTACTTC. It translates to CASSDVGRQIYEQYF. The gene calls are TRBV6-1 and TRBJ2-7; D uncertain. This CDR3 has 15 amino acids. CDR1 is MNHNS and CDR2 is SASEGT in the germline V gene. The ends were cut back, 3 bases at V and 3 bases at J, with 15 bases in the middle.

The rearrangement links TRBV6-5 to TRBJ2-7; TRBD1 is a possible D gene (6 bases). V lost 0 bases and J 2 bases, leaving 20 bases between the germline ends. The CDR3 is 18 residues long. Germline V lookup: CDR1 MNHEY, CDR2 SVGAGI. CDR3 DNA: TGTGCCAGCAGTTACTCATTTACCAGGGGCCCATGGGCCTACGAGCAGTACTTC. This codes for CASSYSFTRGPWAYEQYF.

In this sample, this clonotype turned up a few times. V and J are TRBV5-5 and TRBJ1-3; D gene unclear. The CDR3 has 15 residues. CDR1 is SGHKS and CDR2 is YYEKEE in the germline V gene (reference sequence). Between the trimmed V and J ends, which lost 1 base and 2 bases, there was a span of 10 bases. The CDR3 here is CASSLHIDAGNTIYF. Written as DNA, the CDR3 is TGTGCCAGCAGCTTGCACATCGATGCTGGAAACACCATATATTTT.

The chain recombines TRBV12-3 or TRBV12-4 with TRBJ2-2; TRBD1 matches at 8 bases. This CDR3 spans 15 amino acids. Trimming cost V 3 bases and J 6 bases; bases outside gene matches: 6. The CDR3 nucleotides are TGTGCCAGCAGTTTGACAGGGGTCGGCGCCGGGGAGCTGTTTTTT. Its translation is CASSLTGVGAGELFF.

The chain is built from TRBV6-2 or TRBV6-3 and TRBJ2-7; perhaps TRBD2 as D (7 bases). The germline V gene has CDR1 MNHEY and CDR2 SVGEGT. This CDR3 is 16 amino acids long. The V gene lost 8 bases and the J gene lost 0 bases, with 20 bases spanning the gap. The CDR3 region is CASYKGAGGLSYEQYF. The DNA for the CDR3 is TGTGCCAGCTACAAGGGAGCCGGGGGGCTCTCCTACGAGCAGTACTTC.

This clonotype was recorded a few times. This chain uses TRBV6-2 or TRBV6-3 with TRBJ1-4; D ambiguous. The germline CDR1 and CDR2 sequences are MNHEY and SVGEGT. The V gene lost 4 bases and the J gene lost 7 bases, with 19 bases spanning the gap. The CDR3 runs to 16 residues. The DNA of the CDR3 is TGTGCCAGCAGTTCGGCAGTGAGGCGCGTTGGTGAAAAACTGTTTTTT. Amino acid sequence: CASSSAVRRVGEKLFF.

Remarks on this clonotype: A read error is possible here, since a much larger clone lies one base away. The rearrangement links TRBV20-1 to TRBJ2-1; D uncertain. This CDR3 has 13 amino acids. V was pared by 0 bases and J by 7 bases, with 10 bases between. In germline, CDR1 is DFQATT, CDR2 SNEGSKA (reference sequence). The chain's CDR3 is CSARDQLRNEQFF. The CDR3 region has the DNA TGCAGTGCTAGAGATCAGTTACGGAATGAGCAGTTCTTC.

This clonotype has a handful of counts. V is TRBV9 and J is TRBJ2-1, with 8 bases lining up with TRBD1. The CDR3 sequence is 14 residues long. V shed 4 bases and J 10 bases; nucleotides not matched to a gene: 10. CDR1 is SGDLS, CDR2 YYNGEE, per germline. CDR3 bases: TGTGCCAGCAGCCCACGACAGGGGAACAGCGAGCAGTTCTTC. This translates into CASSPRQGNSEQFF.

This clonotype was counted a few times. The V call is TRBV29-1, the J call TRBJ2-5; 10 bases are shared with TRBD1. The CDR3 runs 16 residues. The V gene end was trimmed by 4 bases and the J gene end by 4 bases; junction bases not matched to a gene: 12. CDR1 and CDR2 from the germline V gene are SQVTM and ANQGSEA. The CDR3 bases are TGCAGCGTTGTTCTAGGGACAGGGGCCGCGCTAGAGACCCAGTACTTC. Translated: CSVVLGTGAALETQYF.

This rearrangement joins TRBV3-1 to TRBJ2-5; D unclear. CDR3 length: 12 residues. The V and J ends lost 4 bases and 7 bases respectively, with 10 bases between them. From germline, CDR1 is LGHDT and CDR2 YNNKEL (reference sequence). The CDR3 coding sequence is TGTGCCAGCAGCCTCCCCCCGGGGACCCAGTACTTC. Encoded protein: CASSLPPGTQYF.

This clonotype has just a few counts. V usage is TRBV4-2 and J usage is TRBJ2-5; no clear D gene. V was shortened by 0 bases and J by 8 bases, with 13 bases between the two germline ends. Germline lookup yields CDR1 LGHNA and CDR2 YNFKEQ. CDR3 length equals 14 residues. In DNA, the CDR3 is TGTGCCAGCAGCCAAGATCTAGATAGGAGAACCCAGTACTTC. It specifies CASSQDLDRRTQYF.

This clonotype has only a few counts. The chain uses TRBV12-3 or TRBV12-4 and TRBJ1-5; TRBD1 is a possible D gene (6 bases). The CDR3 covers 16 residues. V shed 6 bases and J shed 1 base, with 16 bases lying between them. CDR3 sequence (DNA): TGTGCCAGCAGCCTAGCGGGGGCGCAGAGCAATCAGCCCCAGCATTTT. It is translated as CASSLAGAQSNQPQHF.

The chain recombines TRBV7-9 with TRBJ2-1; D gene ambiguous. In germline, CDR1 is SEHNR, CDR2 FQNEAQ (reference sequence). Trimming stripped 0 bases from V and 2 bases from J, with 14 bases between. The CDR3 length is 17 residues. Written as DNA, the CDR3 is TGTGCCAGCAGCTTAGCGCACCTGGGCGAGGCCTACAATGAGCAGTTCTTC. Its protein is CASSLAHLGEAYNEQFF.

The chain employs TRBV4-3 and TRBJ2-2; TRBD2 matches 13 bases. V lost 1 base and J lost 7; bases outside the gene matches: 3. There are 16 residues in the CDR3. Germline values: CDR1 LGHNA, CDR2 YSLEER. The CDR3: CASSQGTSGSFGELFF. The CDR3, as DNA: TGCGCCAGCAGCCAAGGGACTAGCGGGAGTTTCGGGGAGCTGTTTTTT.